This T cell receptor beta chain is from a study of CD4 T cell repertoires in COVID-19. Overall study findings and caveats: Suggested intraclonal diversification: top SARS-CoV-2-reactive clonotypes appeared in two or three memory subsets.

The memory T cells were sequenced right after ex vivo isolation, without culture. The data were produced by immunoSEQ multiplex PCR, yet TCRdb's version contains in-frame clones alone and is incomplete. The sample includes 20,000 to 30,000 clones, over 85% of them seen just once. With respect to this clone: What it binds is not known.

Trimming took 0 bases from V and 8 from J, leaving 11 bases between them. The germline V gene encodes CDR1 SGHKS and CDR2 YYEKEE (reference sequence). This CDR3 contains 13 residues. This TCR derives from a human donor who had COVID-19. The sample in question was circulating follicular helper CD4+ T cells (cTfh) from blood, obtained before the COVID-19 pandemic. This rearrangement joins TRBV5-5 to TRBJ1-2; D unresolved. The DNA for the CDR3 is TGTGCCAGCAGCTTGGCGCCGGGAGGAGGCTACACCTTC. Its protein is CASSLAPGGGYTF. Filled out from reference TRBV5-5 and TRBJ1-2, the complete variable domain reads DAGVTQSPTHLIKTRGQQVTLRCSPISGHKSVSWYQQVLGQGPQFIFQYYEKEERGRGNFPDRFSARQFPNYSSELNVNALLLGDSALYLCASSLAPGGGYTFGSGTRLTVV.